This is a list of T cell receptor beta chains from one sample in a study of blood T cells in healthy people across ages. TCRdb itself ran the 5' RACE reads through MiXCR, one entry per CDR3 protein. Here the sample spans some 920,000 distinct CDR3 sequences, roughly 47% being singletons. The sample comprised blood. The receptors originated from a woman in her sixties or seventies in good health. Both conserved end residues are part of each CDR3. Fields, in order: D gene, clone size, V gene, J gene, CDR3 DNA, CDR3 protein. D genes are given only for firm matches. Clone size is shown for a subset of rows, as once, few, many or a class of expanded clone.

>-|-|TRBV4-1|TRBJ1-5
TGCGCCAGCAGCCGCAGGGAGAATCAGCCCCAGCATTTT
CASSRRENQPQHF
>-|-|TRBV4-2|TRBJ2-3
TGTGTCAGCAGTTTGATGGATACGCAGTATTTT
CVSSLMDTQYF
>-|-|TRBV12-3/TRBV12-4|TRBJ2-7
TGTGCCAGCAGCTACGACGTGGGCTACGAGCAGTACTTC
CASSYDVGYEQYF
>TRBD2|-|TRBV20-1|TRBJ2-7
TGCAGTGCTAGAGTGGCGGGACTAGGGCAGTACTTC
CSARVAGLGQYF
>-|-|TRBV7-2|TRBJ1-2
TGTGCCAGCAGCGTAGCGCGGTACTATGGCTACACCTTC
CASSVARYYGYTF
>TRBD2|-|TRBV4-1|TRBJ2-1
TGCGCCAGCAGCCAATCCGGACTAGCGGGGGGTACCAATGAGCAGTTCTTC
CASSQSGLAGGTNEQFF
>TRBD1|-|TRBV24-1|TRBJ2-5
TGTGCCACCAGGGGACAGCAAGAGACCCAGTACTTC
CATRGQQETQYF
>-|-|TRBV6-1|TRBJ2-1
TGTGCCAGCAGTGAAGTGAGGGTCGGTGAGCAGTTCTTC
CASSEVRVGEQFF
>-|-|TRBV6-5|TRBJ1-6
TGTGCCAGCAGACTGACCCGACAGGCCGGGGGCTCACCCCTCCACTTT
CASRLTRQAGGSPLHF
>-|-|TRBV11-2|TRBJ2-1
TGTGCCAGCAGCTCGGGGACTCCGAGCTCCTACAATGAGCAGTTCTTC
CASSSGTPSSYNEQFF
>-|once|TRBV30|TRBJ1-4
TGTGCCTGGAGTGTAGGGCGGCGAAAACTGTTTTTT
CAWSVGRRKLFF
>-|-|TRBV4-2|TRBJ1-4
TGTGCCAGCAGCCAGGACGAAACAGGGATGAATGAAAAACTGTTTTTT
CASSQDETGMNEKLFF
>-|few|TRBV20-1|TRBJ2-3
TGCAGTGCTAGAGATCTCTACGGGGAGCTAGATACGCAGTATTTT
CSARDLYGELDTQYF
>-|-|TRBV5-1|TRBJ2-7
TGCGCCAGCAGCTTGGCCGACAGGAGAGCCTACGAGCAGTACTTC
CASSLADRRAYEQYF
>-|few|TRBV9|TRBJ2-7
TGTGCCAGCAGCGTAGACGCAGGGGGGACCTACGAGCAGTACTTC
CASSVDAGGTYEQYF
>-|few|TRBV12-3/TRBV12-4|TRBJ2-1
TGTGCCAGCAGTACAGGCAGCTACAATGAGCAGTTCTTC
CASSTGSYNEQFF
>-|-|TRBV29-1|TRBJ2-1
TGCAGCGTTACACTAGGAGGGCCAAATGAGCAGTTCTTC
CSVTLGGPNEQFF
>TRBD2|-|TRBV29-1|TRBJ2-1
TGCAGCGTTGAGAGCGGGAGGTTGAATGAGCAGTTCTTC
CSVESGRLNEQFF
>-|-|TRBV6-2/TRBV6-3|TRBJ2-2
TGTGCCAGCAGTTATGGTAGCGGTTCGAACACCGGGGAGCTGTTTTTT
CASSYGSGSNTGELFF
>TRBD2|-|TRBV29-1|TRBJ2-1
TGCAGCGTTGGTCTAGCGGGTGCCCTCTACAATGAGCAGTTCTTC
CSVGLAGALYNEQFF
>-|-|TRBV29-1|TRBJ2-7
TGCAGCGCTCGAGACACCGGATTCTCCTACGAGCAGTACTTC
CSARDTGFSYEQYF
>TRBD1|few|TRBV20-1|TRBJ2-3
TGCAGTGCAGATACAGGGGCAGATACGCAGTATTTT
CSADTGADTQYF
>-|-|TRBV20-1|TRBJ2-7
TGCAGTGCTAGAAAAAGAACAGCCGAGACCTTGGCCGAGCAGTACTTC
CSARKRTAETLAEQYF
>-|-|TRBV5-1|TRBJ2-3
TGCGCCAGCAGCTTGGACGGGCCAAAAGATACGCAGTATTTT
CASSLDGPKDTQYF
>-|-|TRBV27|TRBJ2-1
TGTGCCAGCAGCTTCTCGGGCCTCTCCTACAATGAGCAGTTCTTC
CASSFSGLSYNEQFF
>-|many|TRBV5-1|TRBJ1-2
TGCGCCAGCAGCTTGGGGGCCCAGGGCGCCGGCTACACCTTC
CASSLGAQGAGYTF
>TRBD1|few|TRBV10-3|TRBJ2-5
TGTGCCATCAGTGAGTCGCAGTTGCAGGGGGTCCAAGAGACCCAGTACTTC
CAISESQLQGVQETQYF
>-|-|TRBV7-2|TRBJ2-5
TGTGCCAGCAGCTTAGGACAGGCCGAGACCCAGTACTTC
CASSLGQAETQYF
>-|few|TRBV6-2/TRBV6-3|TRBJ2-7
TGTGCCAGCAGTTACGTTACTGAGCAGTACTTC
CASSYVTEQYF
>-|once|TRBV28|TRBJ2-1
TGTGCCAGTACGAGGGGGGGCGCCTCCTACAATGAGCAGTTCTTC
CASTRGGASYNEQFF
>-|-|TRBV7-2|TRBJ2-1
TGTGCCAGCAGCTTAGGGTTCTCGTGGGGGAATGAGCAGTTCTTC
CASSLGFSWGNEQFF
>TRBD2|-|TRBV7-2|TRBJ2-1
TGTGCCAGCAGACCACCGCTGGGGACTAGCGTCTACAATGAGCAGTTCTTC
CASRPPLGTSVYNEQFF
>-|-|TRBV27|TRBJ2-1
TGTGCCAGCAGTTTATCGGTTAGACAGAGCTCCTACAATGAGCAGTTCTTC
CASSLSVRQSSYNEQFF
>TRBD2|-|TRBV12-3/TRBV12-4|TRBJ2-1
TGTGCCAGCAGTTTACAAGCGGGAGTGAACAATGAGCAGTTCTTC
CASSLQAGVNNEQFF
>-|few|TRBV3-1|TRBJ2-2
TGTGCCAGCAGCCAAGATTGGGCGGGCCTAGGGACCGGGGAGCTGTTTTTT
CASSQDWAGLGTGELFF
>-|-|TRBV20-1|TRBJ2-1
TGCAGTGCTGAGGATAGCGGAAGGGCCGGGGTTGAGCAGTTCTTC
CSAEDSGRAGVEQFF
>-|few|TRBV5-8|TRBJ2-3
TGTGCCAGCAGCTTTGGGATTTTGGGTACAGATACGCAGTATTTT
CASSFGILGTDTQYF
>-|once|TRBV7-2|TRBJ2-7
TGTGCCAGCAGCTTACGACTCAATGAGCAGTACTTC
CASSLRLNEQYF
>-|-|TRBV5-1|TRBJ2-7
TGCGCCAGCAGCTTGAACCCAGGGGAAGGCTACGGGCAGTACTTC
CASSLNPGEGYGQYF
>TRBD1|-|TRBV30|TRBJ1-6
TGTGCCTGGAGTGCCCCGGGACAGGGGGGAATCATACGTTCACCCCTCCACTTT
CAWSAPGQGGIIRSPLHF
>-|-|TRBV7-2|TRBJ2-1
TGTGCCAGCAGCACTGCCGGGACTGAATACAATGAGCAGTTCTTC
CASSTAGTEYNEQFF
>TRBD2|-|TRBV4-3|TRBJ2-5
TGCGCCAGCAGCCCGGGAGGGGGGGCCGCTTTTTTGAACGATGAGCAGTACTTC
CASSPGGGAAFLNDEQYF
>TRBD1|-|TRBV2|TRBJ1-2
TGTGCCAGCAGGGCGACAGGGGAGGACTATGGCTACACCTTC
CASRATGEDYGYTF
>TRBD2|-|TRBV5-1|TRBJ2-1
TGCGCCAGCACCAGCGGGAGGGCAATCTACAATGAGCAGTTCTTC
CASTSGRAIYNEQFF
>-|-|TRBV7-9|TRBJ1-2
TGTGCCAGCAGCAGAAGTGGGGGGATGCGGGGCTACACCTTC
CASSRSGGMRGYTF
>-|-|TRBV28|TRBJ1-4
TGTGCCAGCAGATCCGGGTCACCTAATGAAAAACTGTTTTTT
CASRSGSPNEKLFF
>-|few|TRBV25-1|TRBJ1-2
TGTGCCAGCAGGGGCAGGGTTTTGGGCTACACCTTC
CASRGRVLGYTF
>-|few|TRBV6-1|TRBJ2-2
TGTGCCAGCAGTGAAGGAGGGACGGCCACCGGGGAGCTGTTTTTT
CASSEGGTATGELFF
>-|once|TRBV5-1|TRBJ2-7
TGCGCCAGCAGCCCCCAGGGACATCGCTCCTACGAGCAGTACTTC
CASSPQGHRSYEQYF
>-|-|TRBV7-2|TRBJ2-7
TGTGCCAGCACCCCTCGGCGGTCCTACGAGCAGTACTTC
CASTPRRSYEQYF
>TRBD2|-|TRBV7-2|TRBJ2-7
TGTGCCAGCAGTTATACTAGCGGGAGACCTTACGAGCAGTACTTC
CASSYTSGRPYEQYF